This T cell receptor (beta chain) was sequenced during a study of metastatic and nonmetastatic thyroid tumors. Study in general: A comparison of repertoires was made across blood and tumor or nodule tissue from malignant and benign thyroid patients. General study findings and limits: For both blood and tumor, malignant thyroid tumors reportedly showed significantly higher TCR beta diversity than benign nodules did.

Not a single patient had been given any form of treatment at any point before undergoing thyroid surgery. Germline lookup yields CDR1 DFQATT and CDR2 SNEGSKA (reference sequence). This CDR3 is 12 amino acids long. V was cut by 7 bases and J by 0 bases, with 9 bases left in between. Only one count was recorded for this clone. The antigen is unknown. As processed by the authors: Differences in CDR3 between clinicopathological groups were drawn on to build a classifier intended to discriminate distant-metastatic papillary thyroid cancer patients. TCRdb used MiXCR to call clones anew from the PCR reads. None of the V and J calls come from the authors' own analysis; TCRdb made them. The sample gives about 19,000 clones, more than 30% of which show up once; roughly a quarter is in the top ten.

Sequenced material: tumor tissue. The sequence was obtained from a female donor with papillary thyroid cancer or a benign thyroid nodule (not recorded which). Some clones in this sample may be carry-over from other donors' samples. This chain uses TRBV20-1 with TRBJ1-2; D perhaps matches TRBD1 (5 bases). CDR3 in amino acids: CSVQDSNYGYTF. CDR3 nucleotides: TGCAGTGTACAGGACTCTAACTATGGCTACACCTTC.